Each of the 17 T cell receptor beta chains below was sequenced from the same sample in a study of T cells in localized non-small cell lung cancer. This table comes from immunoSEQ multiplex PCR, and its TCRdb copy is limited to in-frame clones, with some not included. The sample holds about 70,000 clones, roughly nine tenths seen once. The sequenced sample was peripheral blood, obtained before any cancer treatment. These TCRs come from a male donor older than 55 with stage III squamous cell lung carcinoma.

The chain couples TRBV10-2 to TRBJ1-4; TRBD1 is a possible D gene (6 bases). The CDR3 has 13 residues. The germline V gene encodes CDR1 WSHSY and CDR2 SAAADI. V dropped 5 bases and J dropped 11 bases, with 15 bases sitting between them. CDR3 sequence reads: CASSRPGAGKLFF. CDR3 bases: TGCGCCAGCAGTCGTCCGGGGGCGGGGAAACTGTTTTTT.

This sequence joins TRBV4-2 and TRBJ1-2, with 9 bases fitting TRBD1. The germline V gene encodes CDR1 LGHNA and CDR2 YNFKEQ. Trimming removed 0 bases from V and 5 bases from J; junction bases left unmatched: 4. The CDR3 spans 15 residues. The CDR3 protein is CASSQDSGTGYGYTF. In DNA, the CDR3 is TGTGCCAGCAGCCAAGATAGTGGGACAGGGTATGGCTACACCTTC.

This chain links TRBV6-1 with TRBJ1-6; 7 bases align to TRBD1. The CDR3 is 17 residues long. Trimming removed 2 bases from V and 6 bases from J; junction bases left unmatched: 10. The germline V gene has CDR1 MNHNS and CDR2 SASEGT. This CDR3 is CASSEMAGGTFNSPLHF. In DNA, the CDR3 is TGTGCCAGCAGTGAAATGGCAGGGGGTACTTTTAATTCACCCCTCCACTTT.

The chain uses TRBV29-1 and TRBJ1-2, with no clear D. CDR1 is SQVTM and CDR2 is ANQGSEA in the germline V gene. This CDR3 has 13 residues. Trimming cost V 0 bases and J 7 bases, with 12 bases left between them. CDR3 residues: CSVEEVRAAGYTF. DNA of the CDR3: TGCAGCGTTGAAGAGGTCCGAGCCGCTGGCTACACCTTC. Supplemented by reference TRBV29-1 and TRBJ1-2, the full variable domain reads SAVISQKPSRDICQRGTSLTIQCQVDSQVTMMFWYRQQPGQSLTLIATANQGSEATYESGFVIDKFPISRPNLTFSTLTVSNMSPEDSSIYLCSVEEVRAAGYTFGSGTRLTVV.

The rearrangement links TRBV5-1 to TRBJ2-3; D gene ambiguous. V lost 4 bases and J 5 bases, leaving 5 bases between the germline ends. This CDR3 comprises 11 residues. Germline V gives CDR1 SGHRS, CDR2 YFSETQ. The CDR3 reads CASSNEDTQYF. Here the CDR3 DNA reads TGCGCCAGCAGCAATGAAGATACGCAGTATTTT.

This chain uses TRBV10-3 with TRBJ1-4; weak D call: TRBD1 (6 bases). Germline V gives CDR1 ENHRY, CDR2 SYGVKD. This CDR3 has 14 residues. V shed 0 bases and J shed 6 bases, with 8 bases lying between them. CDR3 sequence reads: CAISESRGHEKLFF. The CDR3 nucleotides are TGTGCCATCAGTGAGTCCAGGGGTCATGAAAAACTGTTTTTT.

This rearrangement joins TRBV19 to TRBJ2-2, with D unresolved. CDR1 and CDR2 from the germline V gene are LNHDA and SQIVND (reference sequence). The CDR3 has 16 residues. V gave up 3 bases and J gave up 0 bases, with 11 bases separating them. CDR3 sequence: CASSISGPPNTGELFF. The CDR3 coding sequence is TGTGCCAGTAGTATCTCTGGTCCGCCGAACACCGGGGAGCTGTTTTTT.

The chain joins TRBV5-4 to TRBJ2-7; 13 nucleotides align to TRBD2. In germline, CDR1 is SGHNT, CDR2 YYREEE (reference sequence). The CDR3 covers 14 residues. The ends lost 2 bases at V and 6 bases at J; junction bases unmatched: 2. As DNA, the CDR3 is TGTGCCAGCAGCTTTGGACTAGCGGGGGTCGAGCAGTACTTC. Its translation: CASSFGLAGVEQYF.

The chain carries TRBV10-3 and TRBJ2-1, with D uncertain. Trimming shortened V by 0 bases and J by 0 bases, and 6 bases separated the two germline ends. CDR1 is ENHRY and CDR2 is SYGVKD in the germline V gene. The CDR3 runs to 15 residues. The CDR3 region has the DNA TGTGCCATCAGTGAGTCTTGGGACTCCTACAATGAGCAGTTCTTC. Its protein is CAISESWDSYNEQFF.

V gene TRBV2 combines with J gene TRBJ1-2; 7 nucleotides agree with TRBD1. CDR3 length: 13 residues. V was clipped by 7 bases and J by 6 bases; unmatched bases: 8. Germline lookup yields CDR1 SNHLY and CDR2 FYNNEI. The DNA for the CDR3 is TGTGCCAGCAACAAAGACAGGGCCGATGGCTACACCTTC. This codes for CASNKDRADGYTF. The full variable domain, its missing parts supplied by reference TRBV2 and TRBJ1-2, is EPEVTQTPSHQVTQMGQEVILRCVPISNHLYFYWYRQILGQKVEFLVSFYNNEISEKSEIFDDQFSVERPDGSNFTLKIRSTKLEDSAMYFCASNKDRADGYTFGSGTRLTVV.

CDR3 DNA: TGCGCCAGCAGCTTGAGAACTGGGAACGTCCGGGAGCTGTTTTTT. Encoded protein: CASSLRTGNVRELFF. This chain links TRBV5-1 with TRBJ2-2; D call uncertain. CDR1 and CDR2 from the germline V gene are SGHRS and YFSETQ. The CDR3 loop spans 15 amino acids. V was trimmed by 1 base and J by 9 bases, leaving 16 bases between them.

The chain recombines TRBV5-6 with TRBJ1-5, with TRBD1 as a possible D gene (5 bases). The V end was cut by 4 bases, the J end by 4 bases, with 12 bases between. The CDR3 sequence is 14 residues long. The germline gives CDR1 SGHDT, CDR2 YYEEEE. DNA of the CDR3: TGTGCCAGCAGCCGGATAGGGGAGAATCAGCCCCAGCATTTT. Amino acid sequence: CASSRIGENQPQHF.

The chain links TRBV5-4 to TRBJ2-7; D uncertain. This CDR3 comprises 16 residues. The ends were cut back, 0 bases at V and 2 bases at J, with 15 bases in the middle. Germline loops: CDR1 SGHNT, CDR2 YYREEE (reference sequence). In DNA form, the CDR3 reads TGTGCCAGCAGCTTGGCACCAAATTCCCAAACCTACGAGCAGTACTTC. This gives the protein CASSLAPNSQTYEQYF.

The J gene is TRBJ1-1, the V gene TRBV5-6; no firm D call. This CDR3 is 16 amino acids long. Trimming removed 3 bases at V and 0 bases at J, with 15 bases between. From germline, CDR1 is SGHDT and CDR2 YYEEEE. The CDR3 nucleotides are TGTGCCAGCAGCTCAATGGATGGGCTCATGAACACTGAAGCTTTCTTT. It yields the protein CASSSMDGLMNTEAFF. Full variable domain (outside the CDR3, taken from reference TRBV5-6 and TRBJ1-1): DAGVTQSPTHLIKTRGQQVTLRCSPKSGHDTVSWYQQALGQGPQFIFQYYEEEERQRGNFPDRFSGHQFPNYSSELNVNALLLGDSALYLCASSSMDGLMNTEAFFGQGTRLTVV.

This clone came up once. This rearrangement joins TRBV21-1 to TRBJ1-2; the table calls TRBD1, which could not be checked here. TRBV21-1 has pseudogene status. This CDR3 spans 16 amino acids. The CDR3 spells CASSNKGARPNYGYTF. The DNA for the CDR3 is TGTGCCAGCAGCAATAAGGGGGCCCGCCCAAACTATGGCTACACCTTC.

V is TRBV10-2 and J is TRBJ1-4; D not certain. Germline CDR1 and CDR2: WSHSY and SAAADI. The CDR3 loop spans 14 amino acids. V dropped 2 bases and J dropped 7 bases, with 11 bases sitting between them. The CDR3 reads CASSELRGSEKLFF. In DNA, the CDR3 is TGCGCCAGCAGTGAGCTCCGGGGAAGTGAAAAACTGTTTTTT.

The chain couples TRBV5-4 to TRBJ2-2, with D unresolved. Trimming pared 0 bases from V and 1 base from J, leaving 4 bases between. CDR3 length: 14 residues. Germline V gene data show CDR1 as SGHNT and CDR2 as YYREEE (reference sequence). CDR3 residues: CASSLARNTGELFF. The CDR3 bases are TGTGCCAGCAGCTTGGCCAGGAACACCGGGGAGCTGTTTTTT.